This T cell receptor (beta chain) was retrieved from a study of cytomegalovirus exposure and HLA in healthy donors. Study overall: An early data release held 70 million to 90 million unique TCRs from HLA-typed donors.

Study results and caveats: Most TCR sequences were seen very rarely across donors, but some public TCRs occurred in many. A few chains tied to CMV proved CMV antigen-specific in vitro.

PCR amplification relied on 60 Vbeta primers (plus 13 Jbeta primers). The method was immunoSEQ multiplex PCR; TCRdb's version includes in-frame clones alone and lacks a portion of them. The sample lists about 67,000 clones, 65% to 70% occurring once. The CDR3 length is 12 residues. V lost 3 bases and J lost 2, with 5 bases in between. Germline CDR1 is SGHNT and CDR2 is YYREEE (reference sequence). This clone ranks as medium-sized (0.01 to 0.1%). Its specificity is unknown. Sequenced input: PBMCs. The sequence derives from a woman under 40 in good health and CMV-seronegative. The gene calls are TRBV5-4 and TRBJ1-1, with no clear D. The CDR3 sequence: CASSSINTEAFF. The DNA of the CDR3 is TGTGCCAGCAGCTCTATAAACACTGAAGCTTTCTTT.